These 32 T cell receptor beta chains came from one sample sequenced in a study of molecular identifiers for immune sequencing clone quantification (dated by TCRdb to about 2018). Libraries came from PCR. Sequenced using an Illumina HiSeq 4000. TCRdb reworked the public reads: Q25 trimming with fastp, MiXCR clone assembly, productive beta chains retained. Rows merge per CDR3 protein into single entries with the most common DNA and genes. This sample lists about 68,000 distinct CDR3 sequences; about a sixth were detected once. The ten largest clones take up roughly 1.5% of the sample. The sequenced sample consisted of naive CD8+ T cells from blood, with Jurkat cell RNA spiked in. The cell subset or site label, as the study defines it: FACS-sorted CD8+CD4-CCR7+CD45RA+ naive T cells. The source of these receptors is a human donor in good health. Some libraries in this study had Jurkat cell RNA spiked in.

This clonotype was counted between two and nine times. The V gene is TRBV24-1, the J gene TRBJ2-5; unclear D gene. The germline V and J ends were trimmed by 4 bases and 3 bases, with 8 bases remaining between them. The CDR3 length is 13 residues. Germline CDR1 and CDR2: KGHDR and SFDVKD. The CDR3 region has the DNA TGTGCCACCAGTGACATCGGAGAAGAGACCCAGTACTTC. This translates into CATSDIGEETQYF.

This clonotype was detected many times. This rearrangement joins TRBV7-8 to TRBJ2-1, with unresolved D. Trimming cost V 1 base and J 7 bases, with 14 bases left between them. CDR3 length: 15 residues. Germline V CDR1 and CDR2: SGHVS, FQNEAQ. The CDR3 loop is CASSLDQYLGNEQFF. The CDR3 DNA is TGTGCCAGCAGCTTAGATCAGTACCTAGGGAATGAGCAGTTCTTC.

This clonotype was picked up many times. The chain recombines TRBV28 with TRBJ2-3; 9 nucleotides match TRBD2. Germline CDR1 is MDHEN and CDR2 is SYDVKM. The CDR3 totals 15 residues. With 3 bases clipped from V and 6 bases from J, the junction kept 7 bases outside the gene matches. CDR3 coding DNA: TGTGCCAGCAGTTTGGGCGGGAGGGAGTTGGATACGCAGTATTTT. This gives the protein CASSLGGRELDTQYF.

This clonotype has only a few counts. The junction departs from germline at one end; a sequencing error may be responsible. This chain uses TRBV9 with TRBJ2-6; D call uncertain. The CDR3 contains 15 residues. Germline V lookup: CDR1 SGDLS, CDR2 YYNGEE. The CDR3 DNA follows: TGTGCCGGCAGCGTATCTATTCCTGGGGCCAACGTCCTGACTTTC. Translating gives CAGSVSIPGANVLTF.

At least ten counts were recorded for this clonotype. The CDR3 spells CASSESGEGQDTQYF. The DNA for the CDR3 is TGTGCCAGCAGTGAATCGGGGGAGGGCCAAGATACGCAGTATTTT. The rearrangement joins TRBV2 to TRBJ2-3; 7 positions match TRBD2. CDR1 and CDR2 (germline): SNHLY, FYNNEI. CDR3 size: 15 residues. With 2 bases clipped from V and 5 bases from J, the junction kept 7 bases outside the gene matches. Using reference TRBV2 and TRBJ2-3 for the parts outside the CDR3, the full variable domain is EPEVTQTPSHQVTQMGQEVILRCVPISNHLYFYWYRQILGQKVEFLVSFYNNEISEKSEIFDDQFSVERPDGSNFTLKIRSTKLEDSAMYFCASSESGEGQDTQYFGPGTRLTVL.

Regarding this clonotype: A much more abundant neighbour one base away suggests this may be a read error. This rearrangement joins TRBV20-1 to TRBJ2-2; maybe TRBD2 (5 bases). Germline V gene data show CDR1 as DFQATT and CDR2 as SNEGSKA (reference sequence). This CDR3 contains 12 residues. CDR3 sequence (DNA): TGCAGTGCTACGATAGACACCGGGGAGCTGCTTTTT. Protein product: CSATIDTGELLF.

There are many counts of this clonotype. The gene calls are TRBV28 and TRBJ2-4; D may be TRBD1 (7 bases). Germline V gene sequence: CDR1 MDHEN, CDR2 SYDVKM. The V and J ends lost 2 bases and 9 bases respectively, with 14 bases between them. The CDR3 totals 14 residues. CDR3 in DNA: TGTGCCAGCAGTTTAACTCTCCAGGGGGGCATTCAGTACTTC. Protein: CASSLTLQGGIQYF.

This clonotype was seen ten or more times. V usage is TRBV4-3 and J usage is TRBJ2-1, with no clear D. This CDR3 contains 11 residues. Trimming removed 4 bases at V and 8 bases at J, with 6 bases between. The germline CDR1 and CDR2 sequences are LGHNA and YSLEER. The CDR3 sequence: CASSRGYEQFF. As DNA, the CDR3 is TGCGCCAGCAGCCGAGGTTATGAGCAGTTCTTC.

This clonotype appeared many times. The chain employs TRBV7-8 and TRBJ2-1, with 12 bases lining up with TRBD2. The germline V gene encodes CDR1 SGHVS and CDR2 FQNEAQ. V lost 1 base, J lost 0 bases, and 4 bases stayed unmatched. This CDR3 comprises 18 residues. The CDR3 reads CASSLGLAGGSSYNEQFF. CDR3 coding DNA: TGTGCCAGCAGCTTAGGTCTAGCGGGAGGGAGCTCCTACAATGAGCAGTTCTTC.

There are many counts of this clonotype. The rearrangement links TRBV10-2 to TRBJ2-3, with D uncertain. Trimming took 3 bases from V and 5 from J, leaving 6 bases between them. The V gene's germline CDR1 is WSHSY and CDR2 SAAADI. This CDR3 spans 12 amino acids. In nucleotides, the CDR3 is TGCGCCAGCAGTGATATGAGAGATACGCAGTATTTT. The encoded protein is CASSDMRDTQYF.

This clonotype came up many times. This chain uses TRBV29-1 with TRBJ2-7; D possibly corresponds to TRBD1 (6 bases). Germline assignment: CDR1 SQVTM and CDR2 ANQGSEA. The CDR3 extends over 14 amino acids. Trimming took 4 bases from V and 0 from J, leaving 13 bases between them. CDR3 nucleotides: TGCAGCGTTGCAGAGGGGGTAAGCTCCTACGAGCAGTACTTC. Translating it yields CSVAEGVSSYEQYF.

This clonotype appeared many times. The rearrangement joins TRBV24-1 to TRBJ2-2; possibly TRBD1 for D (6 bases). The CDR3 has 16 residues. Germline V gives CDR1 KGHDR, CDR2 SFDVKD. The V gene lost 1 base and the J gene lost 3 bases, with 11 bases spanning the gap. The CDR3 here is CATSDLTGLDTGELFF. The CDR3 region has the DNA TGTGCCACCAGTGATTTAACAGGGTTGGACACCGGGGAGCTGTTTTTT.

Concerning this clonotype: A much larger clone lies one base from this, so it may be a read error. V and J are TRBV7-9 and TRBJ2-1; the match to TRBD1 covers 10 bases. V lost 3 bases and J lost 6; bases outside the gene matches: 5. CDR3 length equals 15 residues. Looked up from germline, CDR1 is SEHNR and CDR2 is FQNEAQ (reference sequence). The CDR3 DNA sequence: TGTGCCAGCAGCTTGGCCGGGACAGGGGCCAATGAGCAGTTCTTC. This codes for CASSLAGTGANEQFF.

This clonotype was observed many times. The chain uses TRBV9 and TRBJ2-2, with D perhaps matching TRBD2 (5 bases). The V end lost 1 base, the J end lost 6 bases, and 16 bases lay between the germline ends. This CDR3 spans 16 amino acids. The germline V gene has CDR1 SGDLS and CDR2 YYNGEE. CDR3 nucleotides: TGTGCCAGCAGCGTACGTCTAGGAGGATCCCCCGGGGAGCTGTTTTTT. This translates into CASSVRLGGSPGELFF. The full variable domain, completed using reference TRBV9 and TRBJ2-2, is DSGVTQTPKHLITATGQRVTLRCSPRSGDLSVYWYQQSLDQGLQFLIQYYNGEERAKGNILERFSAQQFPDLHSELNLSSLELGDSALYFCASSVRLGGSPGELFFGEGSRLTVL.

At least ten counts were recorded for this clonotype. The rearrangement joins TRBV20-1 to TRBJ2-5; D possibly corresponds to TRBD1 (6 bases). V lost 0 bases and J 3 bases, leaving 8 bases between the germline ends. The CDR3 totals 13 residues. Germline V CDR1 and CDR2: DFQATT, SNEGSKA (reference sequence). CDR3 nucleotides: TGCAGTGCTAGAGATTACAGGGAAGAGACCCAGTACTTC. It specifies CSARDYREETQYF.

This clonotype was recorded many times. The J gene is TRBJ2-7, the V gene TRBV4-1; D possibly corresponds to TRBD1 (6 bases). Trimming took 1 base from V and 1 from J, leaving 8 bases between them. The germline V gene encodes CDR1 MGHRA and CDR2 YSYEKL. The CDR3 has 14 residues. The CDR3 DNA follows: TGCGCCAGCAGCCAAGGTCAGGGGTCCTACGAGCAGTACTTC. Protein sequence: CASSQGQGSYEQYF.

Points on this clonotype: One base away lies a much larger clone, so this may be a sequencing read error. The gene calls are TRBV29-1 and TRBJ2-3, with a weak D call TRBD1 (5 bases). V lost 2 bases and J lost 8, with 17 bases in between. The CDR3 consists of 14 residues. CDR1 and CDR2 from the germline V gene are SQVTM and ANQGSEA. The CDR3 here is CSVEPDSYLGTQYF. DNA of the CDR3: TGCAGCGTTGAACCCGACAGTTACCTAGGTACGCAGTATTTT.

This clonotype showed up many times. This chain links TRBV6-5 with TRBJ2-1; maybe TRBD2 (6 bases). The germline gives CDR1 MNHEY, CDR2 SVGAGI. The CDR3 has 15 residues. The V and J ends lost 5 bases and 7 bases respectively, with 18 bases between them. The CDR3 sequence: CASSISRLGGNEQFF. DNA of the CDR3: TGTGCCAGCAGTATTAGTAGACTAGGTGGGAATGAGCAGTTCTTC.

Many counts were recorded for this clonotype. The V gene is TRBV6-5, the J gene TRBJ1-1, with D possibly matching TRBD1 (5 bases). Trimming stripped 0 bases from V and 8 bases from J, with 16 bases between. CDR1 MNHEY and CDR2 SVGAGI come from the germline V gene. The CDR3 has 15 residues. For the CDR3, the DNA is TGTGCCAGCAGTTACTCCATTGAGGGGAATTGGGAAGCTTTCTTT. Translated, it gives CASSYSIEGNWEAFF.

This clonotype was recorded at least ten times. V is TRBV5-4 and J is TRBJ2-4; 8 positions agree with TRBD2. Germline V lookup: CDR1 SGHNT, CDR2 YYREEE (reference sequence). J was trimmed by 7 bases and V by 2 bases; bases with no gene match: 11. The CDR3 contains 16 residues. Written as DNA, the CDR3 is TGTGCCAGCAGCTTTTGGACCGGGACTAGGACGAACATTCAGTACTTC. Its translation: CASSFWTGTRTNIQYF. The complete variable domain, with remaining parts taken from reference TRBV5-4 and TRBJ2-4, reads ETGVTQSPTHLIKTRGQQVTLRCSSQSGHNTVSWYQQALGQGPQFIFQYYREEENGRGNFPPRFSGLQFPNYSSELNVNALELDDSALYLCASSFWTGTRTNIQYFGAGTRLSVL.

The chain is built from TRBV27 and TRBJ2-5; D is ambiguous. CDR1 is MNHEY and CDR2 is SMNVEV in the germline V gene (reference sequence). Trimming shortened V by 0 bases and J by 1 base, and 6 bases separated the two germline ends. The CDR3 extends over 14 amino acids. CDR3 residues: CASSLSGIQETQYF. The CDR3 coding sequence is TGTGCCAGCAGTTTATCGGGGATCCAAGAGACCCAGTACTTC.

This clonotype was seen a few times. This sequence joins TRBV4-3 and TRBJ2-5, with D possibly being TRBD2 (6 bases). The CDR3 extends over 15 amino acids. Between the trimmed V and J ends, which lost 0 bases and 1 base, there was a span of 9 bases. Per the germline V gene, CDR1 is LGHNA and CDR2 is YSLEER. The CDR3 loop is CASSQDTGAQETQYF. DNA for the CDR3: TGCGCCAGCAGCCAAGATACGGGAGCCCAAGAGACCCAGTACTTC.

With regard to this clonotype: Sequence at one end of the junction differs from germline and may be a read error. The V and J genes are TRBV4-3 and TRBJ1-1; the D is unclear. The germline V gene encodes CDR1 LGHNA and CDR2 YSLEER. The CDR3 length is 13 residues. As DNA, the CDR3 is TGCGTCAGCAGCCAAGATAGGGTTGTTGAAGCTTTCTTT. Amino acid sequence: CVSSQDRVVEAFF.

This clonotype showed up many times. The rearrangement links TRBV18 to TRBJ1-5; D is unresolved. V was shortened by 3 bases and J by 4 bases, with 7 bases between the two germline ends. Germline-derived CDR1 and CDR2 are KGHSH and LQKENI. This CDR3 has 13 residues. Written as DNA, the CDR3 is TGTGCCAGCTCACCGGTAGAGAATCAGCCCCAGCATTTT. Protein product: CASSPVENQPQHF.

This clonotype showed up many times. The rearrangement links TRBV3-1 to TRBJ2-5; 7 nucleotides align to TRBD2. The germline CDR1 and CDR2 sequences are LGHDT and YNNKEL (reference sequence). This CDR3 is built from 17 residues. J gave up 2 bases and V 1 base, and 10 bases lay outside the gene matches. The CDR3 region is CASSQGALANLQETQYF. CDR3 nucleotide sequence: TGTGCCAGCAGCCAAGGGGCACTAGCGAACCTACAAGAGACCCAGTACTTC.

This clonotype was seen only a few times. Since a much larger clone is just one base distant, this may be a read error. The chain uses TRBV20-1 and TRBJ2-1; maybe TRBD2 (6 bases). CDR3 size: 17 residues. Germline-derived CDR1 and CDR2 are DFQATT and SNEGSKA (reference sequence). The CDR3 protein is CSAREVIIAAPYSEQFF. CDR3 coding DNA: TGCAGTGCTAGAGAGGTCATCATAGCGGCCCCCTACAGTGAGCAGTTCTTC.

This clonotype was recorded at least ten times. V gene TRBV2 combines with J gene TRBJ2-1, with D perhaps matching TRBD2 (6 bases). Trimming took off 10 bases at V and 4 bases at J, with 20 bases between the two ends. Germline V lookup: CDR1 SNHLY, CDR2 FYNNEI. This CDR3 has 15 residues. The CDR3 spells CATTLGGTVYNEQFF. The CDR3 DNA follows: TGTGCCACCACTCTCGGGGGAACCGTGTACAATGAGCAGTTCTTC.

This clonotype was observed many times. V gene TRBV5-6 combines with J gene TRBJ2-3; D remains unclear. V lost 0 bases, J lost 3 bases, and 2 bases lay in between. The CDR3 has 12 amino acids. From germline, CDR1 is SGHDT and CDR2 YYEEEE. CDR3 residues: CASSLETDTQYF. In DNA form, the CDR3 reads TGTGCCAGCAGCTTGGAAACAGATACGCAGTATTTT.

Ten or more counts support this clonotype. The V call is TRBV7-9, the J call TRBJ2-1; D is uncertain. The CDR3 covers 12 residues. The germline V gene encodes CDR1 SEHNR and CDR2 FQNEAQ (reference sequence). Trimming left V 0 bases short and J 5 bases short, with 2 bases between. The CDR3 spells CASSLADNEQFF. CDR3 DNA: TGTGCCAGCAGCTTAGCGGACAATGAGCAGTTCTTC.

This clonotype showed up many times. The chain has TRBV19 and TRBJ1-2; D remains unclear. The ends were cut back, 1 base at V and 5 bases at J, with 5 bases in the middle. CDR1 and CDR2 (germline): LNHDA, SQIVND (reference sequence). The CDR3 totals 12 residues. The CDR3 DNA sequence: TGTGCCAGTAGTATAGCCCGGTATGGCTACACCTTC. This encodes CASSIARYGYTF.

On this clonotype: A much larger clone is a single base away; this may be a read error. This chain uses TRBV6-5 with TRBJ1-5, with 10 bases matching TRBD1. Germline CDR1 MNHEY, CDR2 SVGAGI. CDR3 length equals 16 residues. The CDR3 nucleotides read TGTGCCTGCAGTTACGGGACAGGGGTGAGCAATCAGCCCCAGCATTTT. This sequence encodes CACSYGTGVSNQPQHF.

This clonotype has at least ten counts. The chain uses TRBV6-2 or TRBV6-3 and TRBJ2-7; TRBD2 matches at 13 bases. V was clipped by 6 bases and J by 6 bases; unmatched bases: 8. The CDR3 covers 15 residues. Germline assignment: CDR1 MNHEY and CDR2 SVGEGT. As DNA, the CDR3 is TGTGCCAGCAGACGCGGACTAGCGGGAGAGGGCGAGCAGTACTTC. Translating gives CASRRGLAGEGEQYF.